In its sample, the clone carrying this TCR beta chain was seen many times. This sample stems from a study of T cells in Graves' hyperthyroidism and ophthalmopathy. TCR beta CDR3 region amplification was performed from RNA transcripts. RT-PCR in the first round (using the HTBI primer set) targeted the TCR CDR3. TCRdb reprocessed the multiplex PCR reads via MiXCR and lists one record per CDR3 protein. The repertoire consists of more than 350,000 distinct CDR3 sequences, with under 15% occurring once and the leading ten covering approximately 30%. Cells are PBMCs isolated from around 10 ml of fresh blood. The receptor was isolated from a woman in her 30s with Graves' hyperthyroidism. Sequenced material: blood.

The CDR3 nucleotides read TGTGCCAGCAGCTTAGTTGGGGTCACAGATACGCAGTATTTT. Amino acids: CASSLVGVTDTQYF. V gene TRBV11-3 combines with J gene TRBJ2-3; D gene ambiguous. Germline V lookup: CDR1 SGHNT, CDR2 YENEEA. Between the trimmed V and J ends, which lost 1 base and 2 bases, there was a span of 7 bases. This CDR3 region has 14 residues.